A single T cell receptor (beta chain) is shown here with its context. The antigen remains unidentified. The record originates from a study of blood T cells in healthy people across ages. Whole-study findings and limits: No conclusive comparison of naive versus antigen-experienced cells was possible with unsorted PBMCs.

The CDR3 consists of 17 residues. Looked up from germline, CDR1 is SGHTA and CDR2 is FQGTGA. A second PCR of 7 to 11 cycles used a sample-barcoded 5' primer and a J-beta primer mix. TCRdb reprocessed the 5' RACE reads with MiXCR, giving one entry per CDR3 protein. Here the sample spans 1.5 million to 2 million distinct CDR3 sequences, about two fifths being singletons. The material sequenced was blood. This chain uses TRBV7-3 with TRBJ2-4; D assignment may be TRBD1 or TRBD2 (5 bases each). The DNA end is a closer match to TRBJ2-7, so the J assignment may be wrong. This sequence originates from a human donor in good health. CDR3: CASSLIPVGTGTYEQYF. The DNA for the CDR3 is TGTGCCAGCAGCTTAATCCCCGTTGGGACGGGGACCTACGAGCAGTACTTC.